A single count supports the clone carrying this T cell receptor beta chain. The CDR3 has 15 amino acids. Germline assignment: CDR1 MGHRA and CDR2 YSYEKL. The V segment lost 1 base and the J segment 2 bases; nucleotides outside the gene matches: 2. The method was immunoSEQ multiplex PCR; TCRdb's version includes in-frame clones alone and lacks a portion of them. Here the sample spans fewer than 180,000 clones, 80% to 90% being singletons. This sample is drawn from a study of blood T cell repertoires in COVID-19. Study-level information: Donors in the United States, Italy and Spain gave samples during acute or convalescent COVID-19.

This TCR came from a man aged 65-85 years with acute or convalescent COVID-19. The chain combines TRBV4-1 with TRBJ2-7; 10 nucleotides align to TRBD2. Material: peripheral blood. This CDR3 is CASSQGTSGTYEQYF. The CDR3 nucleotides are TGCGCCAGCAGCCAAGGGACTAGCGGAACCTACGAGCAGTACTTC.